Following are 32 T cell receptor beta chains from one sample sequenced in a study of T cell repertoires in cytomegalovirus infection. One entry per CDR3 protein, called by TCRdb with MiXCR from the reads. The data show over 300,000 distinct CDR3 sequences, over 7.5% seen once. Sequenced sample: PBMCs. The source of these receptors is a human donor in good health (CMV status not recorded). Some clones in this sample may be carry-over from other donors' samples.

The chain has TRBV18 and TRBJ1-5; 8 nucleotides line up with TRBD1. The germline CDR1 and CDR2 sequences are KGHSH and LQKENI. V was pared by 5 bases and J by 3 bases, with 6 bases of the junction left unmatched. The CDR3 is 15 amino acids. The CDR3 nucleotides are TGTGCCAGCTCAGAGGGACAGGCGGTCAATCAGCCCCAGCATTTT. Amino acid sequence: CASSEGQAVNQPQHF. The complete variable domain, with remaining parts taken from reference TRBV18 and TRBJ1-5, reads NAGVMQNPRHLVRRRGQEARLRCSPMKGHSHVYWYRQLPEEGLKFMVYLQKENIIDESGMPKERFSAEFPKEGPSILRIQQVVRGDSAAYFCASSEGQAVNQPQHFGDGTRLSIL.

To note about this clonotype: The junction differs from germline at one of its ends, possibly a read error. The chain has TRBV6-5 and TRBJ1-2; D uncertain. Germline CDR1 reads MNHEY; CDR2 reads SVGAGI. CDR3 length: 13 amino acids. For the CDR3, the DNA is TGTGCCAGCAGTTACGGCGAAGTCTATAGCTACACCTTC. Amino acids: CASSYGEVYSYTF.

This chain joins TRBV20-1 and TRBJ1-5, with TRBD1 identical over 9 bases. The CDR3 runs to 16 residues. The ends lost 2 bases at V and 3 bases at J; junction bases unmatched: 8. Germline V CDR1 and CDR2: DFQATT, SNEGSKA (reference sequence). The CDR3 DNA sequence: TGCAGTGCTAGAAGGCCGACAGGGGGGAACAATCAGCCCCAGCATTTT. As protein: CSARRPTGGNNQPQHF.

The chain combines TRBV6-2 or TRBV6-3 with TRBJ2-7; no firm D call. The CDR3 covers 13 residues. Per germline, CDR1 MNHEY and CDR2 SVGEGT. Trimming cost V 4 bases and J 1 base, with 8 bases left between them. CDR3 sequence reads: CASSFYGSYEQYF. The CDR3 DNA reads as TGTGCCAGCAGTTTTTACGGATCCTACGAGCAGTACTTC.

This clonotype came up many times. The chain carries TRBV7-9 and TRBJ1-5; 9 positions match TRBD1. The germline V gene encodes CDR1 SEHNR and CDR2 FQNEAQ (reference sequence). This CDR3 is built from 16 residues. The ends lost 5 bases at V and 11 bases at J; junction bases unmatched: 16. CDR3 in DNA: TGTGCCAGCAGCAGGGGACAGGGTCTCGACAGTAAGGCCCAGCATTTT. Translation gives CASSRGQGLDSKAQHF.

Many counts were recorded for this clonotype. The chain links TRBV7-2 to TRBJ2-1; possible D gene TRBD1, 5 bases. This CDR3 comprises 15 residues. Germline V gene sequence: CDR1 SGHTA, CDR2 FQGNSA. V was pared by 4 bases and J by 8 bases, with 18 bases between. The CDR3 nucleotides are TGTGCCAGCAGCTCCAGCAACAGGATTGGGGATGAGCAGTTCTTC. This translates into CASSSSNRIGDEQFF.

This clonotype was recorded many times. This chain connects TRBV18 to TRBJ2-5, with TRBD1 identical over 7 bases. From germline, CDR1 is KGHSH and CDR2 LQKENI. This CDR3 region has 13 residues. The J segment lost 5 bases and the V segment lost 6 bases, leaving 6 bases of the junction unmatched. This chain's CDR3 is CASSRGQEETQYF. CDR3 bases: TGTGCCAGCTCTCGCGGACAGGAGGAGACCCAGTACTTC.

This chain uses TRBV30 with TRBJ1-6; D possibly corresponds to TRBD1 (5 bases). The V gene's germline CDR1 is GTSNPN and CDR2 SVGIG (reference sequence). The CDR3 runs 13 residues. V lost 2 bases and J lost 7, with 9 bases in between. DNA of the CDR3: TGTGCCTGGAGTTCGTCAGGGAATTCACCCCTCCACTTT. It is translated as CAWSSSGNSPLHF.

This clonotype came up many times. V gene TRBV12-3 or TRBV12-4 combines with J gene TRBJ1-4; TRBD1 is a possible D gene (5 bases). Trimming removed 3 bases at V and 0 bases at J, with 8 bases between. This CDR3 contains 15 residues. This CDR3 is CASSFRGTTNEKLFF. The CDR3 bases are TGTGCCAGCAGTTTTCGGGGGACAACTAATGAAAAACTGTTTTTT.

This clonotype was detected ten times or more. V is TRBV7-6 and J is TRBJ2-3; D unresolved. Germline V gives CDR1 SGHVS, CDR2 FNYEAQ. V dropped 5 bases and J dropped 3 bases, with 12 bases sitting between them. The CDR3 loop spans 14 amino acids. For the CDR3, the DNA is TGTGCCAGCAGCCGCTACGACGGGACAGATACGCAGTATTTT. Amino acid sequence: CASSRYDGTDTQYF.

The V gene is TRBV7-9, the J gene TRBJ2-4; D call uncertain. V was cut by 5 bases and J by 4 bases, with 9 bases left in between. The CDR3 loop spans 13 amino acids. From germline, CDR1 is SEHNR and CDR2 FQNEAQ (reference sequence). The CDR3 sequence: CASSLTEKNIQYF. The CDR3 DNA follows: TGTGCCAGCAGCCTAACGGAAAAAAACATTCAGTACTTC.

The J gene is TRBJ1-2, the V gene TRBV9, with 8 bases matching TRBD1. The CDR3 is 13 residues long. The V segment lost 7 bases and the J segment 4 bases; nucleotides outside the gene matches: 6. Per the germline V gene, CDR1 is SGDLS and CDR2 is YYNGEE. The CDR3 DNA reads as TGTGCCAGCCGGGGACAGGACATCTATGGCTACACCTTC. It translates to CASRGQDIYGYTF.

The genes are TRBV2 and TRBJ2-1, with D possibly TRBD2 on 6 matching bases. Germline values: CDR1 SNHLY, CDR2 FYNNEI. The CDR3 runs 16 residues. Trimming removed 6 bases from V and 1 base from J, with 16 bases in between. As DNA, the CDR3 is TGTGCCAGCAGCCTACTAGCAGCCACTTCCTACAATGAGCAGTTCTTC. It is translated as CASSLLAATSYNEQFF.

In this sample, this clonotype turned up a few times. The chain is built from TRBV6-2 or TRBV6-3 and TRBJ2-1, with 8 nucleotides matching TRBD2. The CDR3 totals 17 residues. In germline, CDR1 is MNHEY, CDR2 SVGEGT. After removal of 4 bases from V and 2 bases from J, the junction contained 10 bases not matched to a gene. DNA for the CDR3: TGTGCCAGCAGTTCCCGTTGGAGCGGGAGCCCCTACAATGAGCAGTTCTTC. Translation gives CASSSRWSGSPYNEQFF.

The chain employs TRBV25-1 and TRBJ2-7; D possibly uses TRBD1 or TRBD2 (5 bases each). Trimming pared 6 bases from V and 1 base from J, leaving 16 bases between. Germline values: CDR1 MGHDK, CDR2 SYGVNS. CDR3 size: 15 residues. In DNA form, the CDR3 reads TGTGCCAGCAGGGAGGCCGGGACGGGATCCTACGAGCAGTACTTC. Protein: CASREAGTGSYEQYF.

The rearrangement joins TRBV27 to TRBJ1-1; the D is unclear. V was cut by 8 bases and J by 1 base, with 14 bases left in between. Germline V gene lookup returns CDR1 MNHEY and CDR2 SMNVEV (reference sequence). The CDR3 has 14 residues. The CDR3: CASGLRQTNTEAFF. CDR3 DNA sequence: TGTGCCAGCGGTCTCCGGCAGACGAACACTGAAGCTTTCTTT.

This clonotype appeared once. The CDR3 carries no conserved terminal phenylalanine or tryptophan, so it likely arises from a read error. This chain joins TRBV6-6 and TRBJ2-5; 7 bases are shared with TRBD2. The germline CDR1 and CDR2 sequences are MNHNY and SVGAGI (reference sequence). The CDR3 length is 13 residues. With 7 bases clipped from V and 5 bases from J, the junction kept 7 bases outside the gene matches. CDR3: CASTSRESETQYL. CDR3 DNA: TGTGCCAGCACTTCGCGGGAGTCGGAGACCCAGTACCTC.

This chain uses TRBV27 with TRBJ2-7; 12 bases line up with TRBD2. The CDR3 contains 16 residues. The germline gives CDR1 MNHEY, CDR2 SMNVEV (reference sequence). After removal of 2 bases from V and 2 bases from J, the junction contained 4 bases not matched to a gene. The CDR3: CASSLTGLAGTYEQYF. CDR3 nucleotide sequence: TGTGCCAGCAGTTTAACAGGACTAGCGGGAACCTACGAGCAGTACTTC.

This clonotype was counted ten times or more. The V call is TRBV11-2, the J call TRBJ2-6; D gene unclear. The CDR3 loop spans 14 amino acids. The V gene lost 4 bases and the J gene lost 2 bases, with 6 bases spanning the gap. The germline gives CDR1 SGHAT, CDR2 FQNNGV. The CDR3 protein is CASSSETGANVLTF. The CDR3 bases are TGTGCCAGCAGCTCAGAGACTGGGGCCAACGTCCTGACTTTC.

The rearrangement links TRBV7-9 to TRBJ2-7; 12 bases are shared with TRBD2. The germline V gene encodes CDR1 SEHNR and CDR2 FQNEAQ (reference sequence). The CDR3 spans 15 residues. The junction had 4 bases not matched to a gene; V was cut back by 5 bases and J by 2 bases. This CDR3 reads CASSARLAGAYEQYF. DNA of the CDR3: TGTGCCAGCAGCGCACGACTAGCGGGAGCCTACGAGCAGTACTTC.

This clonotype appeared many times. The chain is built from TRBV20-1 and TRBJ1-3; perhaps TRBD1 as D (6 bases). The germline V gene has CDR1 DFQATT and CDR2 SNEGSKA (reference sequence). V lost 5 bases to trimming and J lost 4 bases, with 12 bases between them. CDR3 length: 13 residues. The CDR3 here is CSAGGREGNTIYF. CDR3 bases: TGCAGTGCTGGGGGCAGGGAAGGAAACACCATATATTTT.

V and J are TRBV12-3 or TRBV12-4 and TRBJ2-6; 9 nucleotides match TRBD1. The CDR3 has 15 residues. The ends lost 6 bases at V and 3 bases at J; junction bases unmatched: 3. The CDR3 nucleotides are TGTGCCAGCAGAAACAGGGGGCTTGGGGCCAACGTCCTGACTTTC. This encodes CASRNRGLGANVLTF.

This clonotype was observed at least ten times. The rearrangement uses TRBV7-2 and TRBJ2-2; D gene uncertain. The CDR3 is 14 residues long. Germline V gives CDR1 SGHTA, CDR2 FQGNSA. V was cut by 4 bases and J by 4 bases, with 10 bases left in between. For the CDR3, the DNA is TGTGCCAGCAGCTCCCTCAAGACCACCGGGGAGCTGTTTTTT. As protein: CASSSLKTTGELFF.

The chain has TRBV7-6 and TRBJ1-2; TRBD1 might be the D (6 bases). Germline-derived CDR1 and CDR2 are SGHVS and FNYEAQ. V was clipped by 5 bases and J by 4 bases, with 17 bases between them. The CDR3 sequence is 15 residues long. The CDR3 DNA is TGTGCCAGCAGCGTCCGGGACATGGATTCCTATGGCTACACCTTC. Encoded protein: CASSVRDMDSYGYTF. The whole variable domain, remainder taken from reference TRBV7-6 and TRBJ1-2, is GAGVSQSPRYKVTKRGQDVALRCDPISGHVSLYWYRQALGQGPEFLTYFNYEAQQDKSGLPNDRFSAERPEGSISTLTIQRTEQRDSAMYRCASSVRDMDSYGYTFGSGTRLTVV.

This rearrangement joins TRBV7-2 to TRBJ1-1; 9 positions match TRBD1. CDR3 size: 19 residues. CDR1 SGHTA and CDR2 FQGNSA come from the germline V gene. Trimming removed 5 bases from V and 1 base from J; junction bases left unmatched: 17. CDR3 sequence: CASSREPAGTGRRNTEAFF. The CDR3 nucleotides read TGTGCCAGCAGCCGAGAACCTGCCGGGACAGGGCGTAGGAACACTGAAGCTTTCTTT.

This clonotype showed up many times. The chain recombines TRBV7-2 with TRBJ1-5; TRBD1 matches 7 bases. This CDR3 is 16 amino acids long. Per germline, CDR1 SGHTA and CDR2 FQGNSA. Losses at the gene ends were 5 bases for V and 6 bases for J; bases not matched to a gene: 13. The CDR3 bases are TGTGCCAGCAGCGAGGGGGCAGGTCGTTTCGGTCAGCCCCAGCATTTT. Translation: CASSEGAGRFGQPQHF.

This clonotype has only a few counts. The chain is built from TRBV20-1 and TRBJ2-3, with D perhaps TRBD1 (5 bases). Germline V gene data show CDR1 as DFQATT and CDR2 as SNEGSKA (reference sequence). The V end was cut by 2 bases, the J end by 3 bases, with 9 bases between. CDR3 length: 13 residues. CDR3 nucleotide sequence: TGCAGTGCTAGATGGTCAGGGACAGATACGCAGTATTTT. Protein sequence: CSARWSGTDTQYF.

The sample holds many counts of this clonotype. The CDR3, as DNA: TGTGCCAGCAAACCATACAGCACAGATACGCAGTATTTT. Protein product: CASKPYSTDTQYF. This chain joins TRBV7-2 and TRBJ2-3; D is ambiguous. The V and J ends lost 7 bases and 0 bases respectively, with 8 bases between them. CDR3 length equals 13 residues. CDR1 is SGHTA and CDR2 is FQGNSA in the germline V gene. The entire variable domain, with the rest obtained from reference TRBV7-2 and TRBJ2-3, is as follows: GAGVSQSPSNKVTEKGKDVELRCDPISGHTALYWYRQSLGQGLEFLIYFQGNSAPDKSGLPSDRFSAERTGGSVSTLTIQRTQQEDSAVYLCASKPYSTDTQYFGPGTRLTVL.

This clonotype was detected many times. CDR3 coding DNA: TGTGCCAGCAGTGTCACAAACCGGGACAATCCATCGTATGGCTACACCTTC. It specifies CASSVTNRDNPSYGYTF. This chain connects TRBV2 to TRBJ1-2, with D perhaps matching TRBD1 (6 bases). The CDR3 is 17 residues long. Trimming removed 4 bases at V and 5 bases at J, with 23 bases between. Germline lookup yields CDR1 SNHLY and CDR2 FYNNEI.

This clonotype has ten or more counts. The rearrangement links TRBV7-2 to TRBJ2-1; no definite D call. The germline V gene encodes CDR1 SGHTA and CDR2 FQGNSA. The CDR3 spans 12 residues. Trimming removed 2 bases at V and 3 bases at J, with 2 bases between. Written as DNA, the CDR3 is TGTGCCAGCAGCTTAAGCTACAATGAGCAGTTCTTC. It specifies CASSLSYNEQFF.

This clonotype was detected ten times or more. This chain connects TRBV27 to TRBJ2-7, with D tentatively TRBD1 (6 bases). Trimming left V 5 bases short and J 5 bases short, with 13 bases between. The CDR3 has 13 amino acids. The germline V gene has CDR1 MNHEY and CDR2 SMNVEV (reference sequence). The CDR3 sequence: CASSANPGDEQYF. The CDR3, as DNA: TGTGCCAGCAGTGCCAATCCAGGGGACGAGCAGTACTTC.

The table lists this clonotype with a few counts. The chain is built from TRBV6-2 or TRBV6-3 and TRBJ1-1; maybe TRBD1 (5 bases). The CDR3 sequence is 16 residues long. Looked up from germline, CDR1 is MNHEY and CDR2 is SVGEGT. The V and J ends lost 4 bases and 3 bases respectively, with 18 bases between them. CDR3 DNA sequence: TGTGCCAGCAGTTGGAAGGGGTTGGAGGTTGACACTGAAGCTTTCTTT. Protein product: CASSWKGLEVDTEAFF.